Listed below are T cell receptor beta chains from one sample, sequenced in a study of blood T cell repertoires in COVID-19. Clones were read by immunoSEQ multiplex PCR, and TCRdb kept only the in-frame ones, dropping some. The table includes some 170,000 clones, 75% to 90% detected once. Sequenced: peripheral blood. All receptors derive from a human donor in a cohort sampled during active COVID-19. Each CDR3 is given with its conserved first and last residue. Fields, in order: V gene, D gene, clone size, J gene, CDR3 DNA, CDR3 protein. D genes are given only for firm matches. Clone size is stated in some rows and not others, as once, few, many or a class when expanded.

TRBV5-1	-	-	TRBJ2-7	TGCGCCAGCAGCTTGGGACAGCCGACCTACGAGCAGTACTTC	CASSLGQPTYEQYF
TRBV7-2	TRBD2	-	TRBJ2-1	TGTGCCAGCAGCTTAGCGTCAGTAGCGGGGGGCTTCTACAATGAGCAGTTCTTC	CASSLASVAGGFYNEQFF
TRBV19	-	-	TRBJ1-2	TGTGCCAGTAGTATCGATCCGCGGGCTGCCTATGGCTACACCTTC	CASSIDPRAAYGYTF
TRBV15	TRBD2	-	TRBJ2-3	TGTGCCACCAGCAGAAGGACTAGCGTAACAGATACGCAGTATTTT	CATSRRTSVTDTQYF
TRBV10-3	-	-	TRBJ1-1	TGTGCCATCAGTGAGCTAAACACTGAAGCTTTCTTT	CAISELNTEAFF
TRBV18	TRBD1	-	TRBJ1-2	TGTGCCAGCTCGGAACAGGGGAACTATGGCTACACCTTC	CASSEQGNYGYTF
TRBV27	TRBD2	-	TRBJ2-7	TGTGCCAGCAGGGGACTAGCGGGAGCTGACTACGAGCAGTACTTC	CASRGLAGADYEQYF
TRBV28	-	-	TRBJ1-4	TGTGCCAGCAGTCCTCCCCCCGGGAGAGGGGAACTGTTTTTT	CASSPPPGRGELFF
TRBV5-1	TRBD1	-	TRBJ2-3	TGCGCCAGCAGCTTGGCCCCGACAGGGGAGCCAGATACGCAGTATTTT	CASSLAPTGEPDTQYF
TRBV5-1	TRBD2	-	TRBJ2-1	TGCGCCAGCAGCTTTCTAGCGGGGGGATCCTACAATGAGCAGTTCTTC	CASSFLAGGSYNEQFF
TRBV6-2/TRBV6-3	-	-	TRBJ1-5	TGTGCCAGCAGTTACACGAGTAGCAATCAGCCCCAGCATTTT	CASSYTSSNQPQHF
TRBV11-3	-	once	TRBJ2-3	TGTGCCAGCAGCTTGGGGCAGGGGACAGATACGCAGTATTTT	CASSLGQGTDTQYF
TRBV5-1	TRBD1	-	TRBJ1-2	TGCGCCAGCAGCCCAGGACAGGCCGCCCTCCCTAACTATGGCTACACCTTC	CASSPGQAALPNYGYTF
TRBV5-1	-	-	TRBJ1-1	TGCGCCAGCAGCTCCTCAGGTTTTGGGAACACTGAAGCTTTCTTT	CASSSSGFGNTEAFF
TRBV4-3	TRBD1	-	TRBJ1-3	TGCGCCAGCAGCCAAGAGCCACAGGGGGTATCTGGAAACACCATATATTTT	CASSQEPQGVSGNTIYF
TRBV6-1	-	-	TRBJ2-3	TGTGCCAGCAGTGATGGGCACCCTAGCACAGATACGCAGTATTTT	CASSDGHPSTDTQYF
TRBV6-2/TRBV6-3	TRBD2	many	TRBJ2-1	TGTGCCAGCAGTTACTCTGGACTAGCGGGGGTATACAATGAGCAGTTCTTC	CASSYSGLAGVYNEQFF
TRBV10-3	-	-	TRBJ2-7	TGTGCCATCAGTGAGGTAGCGACCTACGAGCAGTACTTC	CAISEVATYEQYF
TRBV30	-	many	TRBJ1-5	TGTGCCTGGAGTGTAGGGGGTGAACAGCCCCAGCATTTT	CAWSVGGEQPQHF
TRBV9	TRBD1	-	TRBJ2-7	TGTGCCAGCAGCATCGGGACAGACTTCTCCTACGAGCAGTACTTC	CASSIGTDFSYEQYF
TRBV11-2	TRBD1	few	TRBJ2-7	TGTGCCAGCAGCTTACCAACAGGGGGCCAATACGAGCAGTACTTC	CASSLPTGGQYEQYF
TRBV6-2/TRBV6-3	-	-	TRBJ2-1	TGTGCCAGCAGTTCTTCAGGGTTCGAGCAGTTCTTC	CASSSSGFEQFF
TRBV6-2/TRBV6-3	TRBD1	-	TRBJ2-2	TGTGCCAGCAGTCGCCGGACAGGGATAAGCGGGGAGCTGTTTTTT	CASSRRTGISGELFF
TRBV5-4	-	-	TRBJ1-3	TGTGCCAGCAGCCAATGGGCGGGAAACACCATATATTTT	CASSQWAGNTIYF
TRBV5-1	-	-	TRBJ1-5	TGCGCCAGCAGCTGGGGGGGGGCCGGTCAGCCCCAGCATTTT	CASSWGGAGQPQHF
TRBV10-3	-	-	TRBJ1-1	TGTGCCATCTCTTTGGACAGCCTGAACACTGAAGCTTTCTTT	CAISLDSLNTEAFF
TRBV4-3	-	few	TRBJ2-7	TGCGCCAGCAGCCAAGATCTGCAGGGTCGGCACGAGCAGTACTTC	CASSQDLQGRHEQYF
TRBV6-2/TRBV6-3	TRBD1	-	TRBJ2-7	TGTGCCAGCAGTTCATTACAGGGGGAGCAGTACTTC	CASSSLQGEQYF
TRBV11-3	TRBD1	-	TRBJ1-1	TGTGCCAGCAGCCCCCAAGCCGGGACAGGTGAAGCTTTCTTT	CASSPQAGTGEAFF